This TCR beta chain was sequenced in a study of T-cell reconstitution after alpha-beta-depleted transplantation in children. For TCRbeta, the library was prepared with unique molecular identifiers. TCRdb passed the PCR reads through MiXCR, listing each CDR3 protein once. Here the sample spans approximately 590,000 distinct CDR3 sequences, 10% being singletons. The ends were cut back, 8 bases at V and 5 bases at J, with 19 bases in the middle. The CDR3 length is 15 residues. Germline lookup yields CDR1 MGHDK and CDR2 SYGVNS. Sequenced here: PBMCs from the stem cell graft donor, sampled from the stem cell graft. The rearrangement joins TRBV25-1 to TRBJ2-1, with a weak D call TRBD2 (5 bases). The source is a human donor who donated a stem cell graft to a child with acute myeloid leukemia. The CDR3 DNA reads as TGTGCCAGCTCCCAATACGGGATACCCAACAATGAGCAGTTCTTC. Encoded protein: CASSQYGIPNNEQFF.